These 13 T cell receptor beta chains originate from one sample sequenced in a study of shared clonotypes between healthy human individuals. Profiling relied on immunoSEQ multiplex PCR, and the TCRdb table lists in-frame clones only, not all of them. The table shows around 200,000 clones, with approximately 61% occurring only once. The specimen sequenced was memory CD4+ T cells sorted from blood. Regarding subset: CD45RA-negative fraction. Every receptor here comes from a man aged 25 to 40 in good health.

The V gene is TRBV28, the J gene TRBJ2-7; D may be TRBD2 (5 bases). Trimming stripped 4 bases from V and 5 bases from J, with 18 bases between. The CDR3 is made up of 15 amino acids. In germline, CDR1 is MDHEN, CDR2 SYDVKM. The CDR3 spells CASSSLERRRNEQYF. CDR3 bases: TGTGCCAGCAGTTCCTTAGAGCGGAGACGGAACGAGCAGTACTTC.

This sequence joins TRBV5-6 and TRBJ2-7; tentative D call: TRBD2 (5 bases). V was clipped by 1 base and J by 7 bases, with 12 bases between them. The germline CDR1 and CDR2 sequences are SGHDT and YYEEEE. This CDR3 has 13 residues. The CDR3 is CASSLRGLAEQYF. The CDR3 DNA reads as TGTGCCAGCAGCTTGCGGGGTCTGGCAGAGCAGTACTTC.

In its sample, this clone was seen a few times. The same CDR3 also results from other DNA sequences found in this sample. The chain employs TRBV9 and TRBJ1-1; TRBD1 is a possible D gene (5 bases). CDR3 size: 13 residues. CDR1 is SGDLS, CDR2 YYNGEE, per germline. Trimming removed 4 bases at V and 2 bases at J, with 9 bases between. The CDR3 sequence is CASSPRVNTEAFF. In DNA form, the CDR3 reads TGTGCCAGCAGCCCCAGGGTCAACACTGAAGCTTTCTTT.

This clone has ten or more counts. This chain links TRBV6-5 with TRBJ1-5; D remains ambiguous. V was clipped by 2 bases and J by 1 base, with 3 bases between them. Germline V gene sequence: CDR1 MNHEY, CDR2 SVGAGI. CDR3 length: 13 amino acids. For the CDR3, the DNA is TGTGCCAGCAGTTACAGGAGCAATCAGCCCCAGCATTTT. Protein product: CASSYRSNQPQHF.

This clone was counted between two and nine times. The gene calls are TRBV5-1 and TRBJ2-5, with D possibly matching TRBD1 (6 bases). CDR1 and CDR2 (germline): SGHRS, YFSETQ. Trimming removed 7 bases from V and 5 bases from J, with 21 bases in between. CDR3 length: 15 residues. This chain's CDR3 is CASFRSTGSEETQYF. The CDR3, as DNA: TGCGCCAGCTTTCGGTCCACAGGGTCGGAGGAGACCCAGTACTTC. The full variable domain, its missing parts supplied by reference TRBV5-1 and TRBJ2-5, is KAGVTQTPRYLIKTRGQQVTLSCSPISGHRSVSWYQQTPGQGLQFLFEYFSETQRNKGNFPGRFSGRQFSNSRSEMNVSTLELGDSALYLCASFRSTGSEETQYFGPGTRLLVL.

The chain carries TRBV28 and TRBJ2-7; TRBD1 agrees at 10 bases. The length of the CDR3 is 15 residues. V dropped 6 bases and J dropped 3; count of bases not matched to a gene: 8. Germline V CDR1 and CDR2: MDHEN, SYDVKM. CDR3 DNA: TGTGCCAGCAGCGCCCCCGGGACAGGGGTCTACGAGCAGTACTTC. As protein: CASSAPGTGVYEQYF.

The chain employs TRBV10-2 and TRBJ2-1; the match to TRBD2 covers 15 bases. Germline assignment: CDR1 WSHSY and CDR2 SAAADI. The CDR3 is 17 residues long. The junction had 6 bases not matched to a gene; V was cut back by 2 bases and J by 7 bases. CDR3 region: CASSEVGGLAGGNEQFF. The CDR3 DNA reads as TGCGCCAGCAGTGAGGTTGGAGGACTAGCGGGAGGGAATGAGCAGTTCTTC.

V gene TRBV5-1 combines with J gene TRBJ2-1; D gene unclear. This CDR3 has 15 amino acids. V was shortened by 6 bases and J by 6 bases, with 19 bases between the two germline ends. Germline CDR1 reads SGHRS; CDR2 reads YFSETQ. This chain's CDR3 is CASTLNGHPSNEQFF. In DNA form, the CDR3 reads TGCGCCAGCACCCTGAATGGCCATCCCAGCAATGAGCAGTTCTTC.

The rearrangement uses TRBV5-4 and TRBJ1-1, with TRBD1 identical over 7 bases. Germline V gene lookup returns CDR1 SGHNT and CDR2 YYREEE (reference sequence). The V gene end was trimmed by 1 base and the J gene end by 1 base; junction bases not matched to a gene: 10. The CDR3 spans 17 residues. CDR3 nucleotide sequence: TGTGCCAGCAGCTTGTTCATCGGGGGACAGTGGAACACTGAAGCTTTCTTT. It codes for CASSLFIGGQWNTEAFF.

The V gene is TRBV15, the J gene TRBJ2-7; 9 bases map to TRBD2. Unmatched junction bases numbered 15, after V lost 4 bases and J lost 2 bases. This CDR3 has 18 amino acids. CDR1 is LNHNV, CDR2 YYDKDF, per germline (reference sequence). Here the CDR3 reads CATSTLSGRRSAPYEQYF. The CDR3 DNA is TGTGCCACCAGCACCCTTAGCGGGAGACGATCTGCCCCCTACGAGCAGTACTTC.

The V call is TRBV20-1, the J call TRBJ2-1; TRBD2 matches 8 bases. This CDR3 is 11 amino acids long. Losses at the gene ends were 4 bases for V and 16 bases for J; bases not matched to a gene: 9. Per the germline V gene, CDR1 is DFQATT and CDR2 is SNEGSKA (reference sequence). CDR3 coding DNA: TGCAGTGCTACGACCGGGACTAGGGGCTTCTTC. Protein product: CSATTGTRGFF.

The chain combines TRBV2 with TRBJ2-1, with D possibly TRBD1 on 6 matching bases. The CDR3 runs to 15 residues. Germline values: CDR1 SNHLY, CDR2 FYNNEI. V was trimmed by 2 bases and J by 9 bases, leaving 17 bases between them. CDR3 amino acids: CASSEIGTWTSEQFF. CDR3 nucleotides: TGTGCCAGCAGTGAAATCGGGACATGGACGAGTGAGCAGTTCTTC.

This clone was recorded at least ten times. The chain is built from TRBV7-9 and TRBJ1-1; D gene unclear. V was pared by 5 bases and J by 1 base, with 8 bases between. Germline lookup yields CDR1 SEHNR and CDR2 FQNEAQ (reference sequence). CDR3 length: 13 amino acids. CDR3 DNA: TGTGCCAGCAGCCAACAGACGAACACTGAAGCTTTCTTT. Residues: CASSQQTNTEAFF.